The 7 T cell receptor beta chains given below trace back to one sample, sequenced in a study of blood T cell repertoires in COVID-19. Profiled with immunoSEQ multiplex PCR; TCRdb holds only in-frame clones, not every one. The data show 87,000 or so clones, with approximately 88% seen just once and around 10% held by the top ten. Sequenced sample: peripheral blood. Source of these receptors: an elderly man with acute or convalescent COVID-19.

The chain uses TRBV18 and TRBJ2-5; the D is unclear. The CDR3 totals 14 residues. Trimming shortened V by 3 bases and J by 5 bases, and 13 bases separated the two germline ends. The germline gives CDR1 KGHSH, CDR2 LQKENI. The CDR3 bases are TGTGCCAGCTCACCGCTACTTAACGGGGAGACCCAGTACTTC. Its protein is CASSPLLNGETQYF.

The chain uses TRBV12-3 or TRBV12-4 and TRBJ1-5; D not resolved. This CDR3 has 13 residues. V was shortened by 5 bases and J by 2 bases, with 7 bases between the two germline ends. Written as DNA, the CDR3 is TGTGCCAGCAGTGAGCTTCGCAATCAGCCCCAGCATTTT. It translates to CASSELRNQPQHF.

The chain is built from TRBV6-5 and TRBJ1-2; 9 nucleotides line up with TRBD1. CDR3 length: 15 amino acids. V gave up 6 bases and J gave up 6 bases; unmatched junction bases: 11. Germline assignment: CDR1 MNHEY and CDR2 SVGAGI. CDR3 nucleotides: TGTGCCAGCAGCTCGCCACCCGGGACAGGGAATGGCTACACCTTC. The encoded protein is CASSSPPGTGNGYTF.

V gene TRBV10-3 combines with J gene TRBJ2-1, with TRBD2 identical over 11 bases. Trimming cost V 6 bases and J 8 bases; bases outside gene matches: 6. CDR1 and CDR2 (germline): ENHRY, SYGVKD. CDR3 length equals 14 residues. Written as DNA, the CDR3 is TGTGCCATCAGGACTAGCGGGGTGGTAGATGAGCAGTTCTTC. Translated, it gives CAIRTSGVVDEQFF.

The chain has TRBV23-1 and TRBJ2-7; 7 nucleotides agree with TRBD2. TRBV23-1 is recorded as an ORF, its role being uncertain. V was clipped by 6 bases and J by 0 bases; unmatched bases: 26. This CDR3 contains 21 residues. The CDR3 loop is CASRNPDPGGRGASISYEQYF. CDR3 coding DNA: TGCGCCAGCAGGAACCCCGATCCCGGGGGGAGAGGGGCTAGCATCTCCTACGAGCAGTACTTC.

The DNA of the CDR3 is TGCAGCGTTGCGGACACTGAAGCTTTCTTT. Protein: CSVADTEAFF. The gene calls are TRBV29-1 and TRBJ1-1; unclear D gene. V was cut by 4 bases and J by 3 bases, with 3 bases left in between. CDR1 is SQVTM and CDR2 is ANQGSEA in the germline V gene. CDR3 length: 10 amino acids.

The chain has TRBV4-3 and TRBJ1-5; weak D call: TRBD1 (5 bases). Trimming cost V 4 bases and J 4 bases, with 14 bases left between them. Germline V CDR1 and CDR2: LGHNA, YSLEER. The CDR3 length is 15 residues. In DNA, the CDR3 is TGCGCCAGCAGCCGAACGAGTCAGGGAAATCAGCCCCAGCATTTT. It translates to CASSRTSQGNQPQHF.